The present TCR beta chain was sequenced within a study of Graves' ophthalmopathy and Graves' hyperthyroidism. Study-wide results and limits: Sensitivity reached 85% to 90% and specificity about 81% for a 13-signature model separating ophthalmopathy from stable hyperthyroidism. Also, most clonotypes expanded in the thyroid above 0.001 frequency appeared in blood.

The germline gives CDR1 MGHRA, CDR2 YSYEKL. With V trimmed by 6 bases and J by 4 bases, 8 bases remained unmatched. The CDR3 consists of 14 residues. This clonotype was counted ten times or more. As yet, its antigen is unknown. Amplified material comprised TCR beta CDR3 regions derived from RNA transcripts. First-round RT-PCR with HTBI primers preceded a second-round multiplex PCR. One entry per CDR3 protein, called by TCRdb with MiXCR from the multiplex PCR reads. The table has 660,000 or so distinct CDR3 sequences, more than 40% seen once; the top ten hold around 3.3%. The sample taken for sequencing was peripheral blood. The V gene is TRBV4-1, the J gene TRBJ1-1; 7 bases are a match to TRBD1. This TCR was sampled from an adult man with Graves' ophthalmopathy. CDR3 DNA sequence: TGCGCCAGCAGATTTAAGGCAGGGGGCACTGAAGCTTTCTTT. Translation: CASRFKAGGTEAFF.